A single sample is the source of the 24 T cell receptor beta chains below, sequenced in a study of T cell repertoires in cytomegalovirus infection. TCRdb fed the reads into MiXCR, producing one record per CDR3 protein. The table has around 900,000 distinct CDR3 sequences, approximately 31% seen once; the top ten hold 10% to 15%. What these receptors recognize is not known. The sample was cultured CD8+ T cells from PBMCs, taken from culture after CMV antigen stimulation. The receptors come from a human donor in good health (CMV status not recorded). Some clones in this sample may be carry-over from other donors' samples.

This clonotype occurred many times. The J gene is TRBJ1-1, the V gene TRBV7-6; 10 positions match TRBD1. CDR3 length equals 17 residues. V lost 5 bases and J lost 11; bases outside the gene matches: 20. Per germline, CDR1 SGHVS and CDR2 FNYEAQ. CDR3: CASSPRQGALLSAGAFF. As DNA, the CDR3 is TGTGCCAGCAGCCCCAGACAGGGGGCTCTACTTTCTGCGGGGGCTTTCTTT.

The chain uses TRBV7-9 and TRBJ2-1; D is undetermined. The V end lost 3 bases, the J end lost 8 bases, and 8 bases lay between the germline ends. This CDR3 region has 12 residues. CDR1 and CDR2 (germline): SEHNR, FQNEAQ (reference sequence). CDR3 amino acids: CASSFQRYEQFF. CDR3 nucleotide sequence: TGTGCCAGCAGCTTTCAACGCTATGAGCAGTTCTTC.

The CDR3 spells CASSQDPGRGREKLFF. For the CDR3, the DNA is TGTGCCAGCAGCCAAGATCCCGGGAGGGGGAGAGAAAAACTGTTTTTT. The chain has TRBV14 and TRBJ1-4; D is perhaps TRBD1 (6 bases). The CDR3 has 16 amino acids. V was clipped by 0 bases and J by 8 bases, with 16 bases between them. The V gene's germline CDR1 is SGHDN and CDR2 FVKESK.

There are many counts of this clonotype. V and J are TRBV7-6 and TRBJ1-1, with D perhaps TRBD1 (5 bases). CDR3 length: 16 amino acids. The V end lost 5 bases, the J end lost 7 bases, and 23 bases lay between the germline ends. The germline V gene encodes CDR1 SGHVS and CDR2 FNYEAQ. The CDR3: CASSTWAREYRGEAFF. CDR3 sequence (DNA): TGTGCCAGCAGCACTTGGGCCAGGGAATATCGTGGTGAAGCTTTCTTT.

This clonotype was detected many times. The chain uses TRBV6-1 and TRBJ2-1, with 9 bases lining up with TRBD1. The ends lost 4 bases at V and 0 bases at J; junction bases unmatched: 4. From germline, CDR1 is MNHNS and CDR2 SASEGT. The CDR3 sequence is 16 residues long. The DNA for the CDR3 is TGTGCCAGCAGTGGAACGGGACAGGGCTCCTACAATGAGCAGTTCTTC. This gives the protein CASSGTGQGSYNEQFF.

This clonotype was seen ten or more times. The chain employs TRBV7-2 and TRBJ1-1; D uncertain. The germline V and J ends were trimmed by 5 bases and 6 bases, with 10 bases remaining between them. This CDR3 is built from 12 residues. The germline V gene has CDR1 SGHTA and CDR2 FQGNSA. CDR3 nucleotides: TGTGCCAGCAGCCCTACTCACGCTGAAGCTTTCTTT. Residues: CASSPTHAEAFF.

This clonotype was recorded a few times. This chain uses TRBV27 with TRBJ1-5; D is uncertain. Looked up from germline, CDR1 is MNHEY and CDR2 is SMNVEV (reference sequence). Deletions cut 7 bases from V and 1 base from J, with 17 bases between. The CDR3 extends over 16 amino acids. The CDR3 region has the DNA TGTGCCAGCACCCCCCGGGCCGGGAGGAGCAATCAGCCCCAGCATTTT. This gives the protein CASTPRAGRSNQPQHF.

The chain joins TRBV29-1 to TRBJ2-3; 9 bases align to TRBD2. Germline V lookup: CDR1 SQVTM, CDR2 ANQGSEA. J was trimmed by 3 bases and V by 7 bases; bases with no gene match: 8. The CDR3 contains 14 residues. The CDR3 DNA reads TGCAGCGCAACCGGGACTAGCCCTACAGATACGCAGTATTTT. Residues: CSATGTSPTDTQYF.

In regard to this clonotype: It may be a read error: a sequence one base away is much more abundant. The V gene is TRBV15, the J gene TRBJ2-1; 8 positions agree with TRBD2. Germline V CDR1 and CDR2: LNHNV, YYDKDF (reference sequence). CDR3 size: 16 residues. CDR3 loop: CAASRDSGGGFDEQFF. Written as DNA, the CDR3 is TGTGCCGCCAGCAGAGATTCTGGCGGGGGGTTCGATGAGCAGTTCTTC.

This chain joins TRBV10-3 and TRBJ2-1; 10 nucleotides agree with TRBD1. V lost 11 bases to trimming and J lost 4 bases; unmatched junction nucleotides: 11. Germline CDR1 is ENHRY and CDR2 is SYGVKD. This CDR3 spans 15 amino acids. The CDR3 sequence: CAVRDRGEEYNEQFF. As DNA, the CDR3 is TGTGCCGTCCGGGACAGGGGAGAGGAATACAATGAGCAGTTCTTC.

For this clonotype: The junction differs from germline at one of its ends, possibly a read error. V is TRBV4-3 and J is TRBJ2-1; TRBD2 aligns across 15 bases. The germline V gene encodes CDR1 LGHNA and CDR2 YSLEER. The CDR3 is 20 amino acids. The CDR3 reads CANSQGIRTSGGAQGNEQFF. Written as DNA, the CDR3 is TGCGCCAACAGCCAAGGAATACGGACTAGCGGGGGGGCCCAAGGAAATGAGCAGTTCTTC.

Worth noting for this clonotype: A much larger clone is a single base away; this may be a read error. J is TRBJ2-1 and V is TRBV6-2 or TRBV6-3, with D maybe TRBD2 (6 bases). This CDR3 comprises 15 residues. Germline V lookup: CDR1 MNHEY, CDR2 SVGEGT. V dropped 2 bases and J dropped 0 bases, with 8 bases sitting between them. CDR3 region: CASSYGRSSYNEQFF. The CDR3 coding sequence is TGTGCCAGCAGTTACGGGAGGAGCTCCTACAATGAGCAGTTCTTC.

This clonotype was found a few times. The chain links TRBV10-3 to TRBJ1-1, with a weak D call TRBD1 (5 bases). The CDR3 is 12 residues long. Trimming cost V 11 bases and J 11 bases, with 21 bases left between them. Germline CDR1 reads ENHRY; CDR2 reads SYGVKD. As DNA, the CDR3 is TGTGCCCCGGGGGAAAAAGGGGCAGGGGCTTTCTTT. This sequence encodes CAPGEKGAGAFF.

This clonotype showed up many times. This rearrangement joins TRBV7-2 to TRBJ1-1, with D possibly being TRBD1 (5 bases). Per the germline V gene, CDR1 is SGHTA and CDR2 is FQGNSA. The CDR3 has 14 amino acids. V dropped 5 bases and J dropped 1 base, with 11 bases sitting between them. The CDR3: CASSRQRTNTEAFF. CDR3 bases: TGTGCCAGCAGCCGACAGAGAACGAACACTGAAGCTTTCTTT.

The rearrangement joins TRBV10-3 to TRBJ2-2; 9 nucleotides line up with TRBD2. Germline V gene lookup returns CDR1 ENHRY and CDR2 SYGVKD. The CDR3 has 18 amino acids. After removal of 6 bases from V and 3 bases from J, the junction contained 14 bases not matched to a gene. This CDR3 reads CAISDMQAGGPYTGELFF. The DNA for the CDR3 is TGTGCCATCAGCGATATGCAGGCGGGGGGGCCCTACACCGGGGAGCTGTTTTTT.

This clonotype was observed many times. In DNA, the CDR3 is TGTGCCAGCAGCTCACTAGCGGGGTTGGGAGAGACCCAGTACTTC. Encoded protein: CASSSLAGLGETQYF. V usage is TRBV7-6 and J usage is TRBJ2-5; TRBD2 agrees at 10 bases. V gave up 4 bases and J gave up 4 bases; unmatched junction bases: 6. This CDR3 has 15 amino acids. Germline V lookup: CDR1 SGHVS, CDR2 FNYEAQ.

J is TRBJ1-1 and V is TRBV7-9; no clear D. CDR1 SEHNR and CDR2 FQNEAQ come from the germline V gene (reference sequence). This CDR3 has 17 amino acids. V was cut by 8 bases and J by 0 bases, with 22 bases left in between. CDR3 region: CASPSSHPDGLNTEAFF. CDR3 nucleotide sequence: TGTGCCAGCCCCTCGAGCCATCCGGACGGATTGAACACTGAAGCTTTCTTT.

This rearrangement joins TRBV7-9 to TRBJ1-2; D is unclear. The CDR3 has 15 residues. The V and J ends lost 2 bases and 6 bases respectively, with 16 bases between them. Germline V gene sequence: CDR1 SEHNR, CDR2 FQNEAQ (reference sequence). CDR3 amino acids: CASSLRPLVHDGYTF. In DNA form, the CDR3 reads TGTGCCAGCAGCTTAAGGCCTCTGGTCCATGATGGCTACACCTTC.

The chain employs TRBV20-1 and TRBJ1-1; possible D gene TRBD1, 6 bases. Germline V lookup: CDR1 DFQATT, CDR2 SNEGSKA (reference sequence). V lost 0 bases and J lost 5, with 28 bases in between. This CDR3 has 19 amino acids. CDR3 protein: CSARDPLDRRNPLGTEAFF. The CDR3 nucleotides read TGCAGTGCTAGAGATCCCCTTGACAGGAGGAACCCTTTAGGGACTGAAGCTTTCTTT.

The sample holds a few counts of this clonotype. This chain links TRBV4-2 with TRBJ1-2, with D maybe TRBD1 (6 bases). The CDR3 runs 14 residues. V was clipped by 4 bases and J by 3 bases, with 12 bases between them. Germline lookup yields CDR1 LGHNA and CDR2 YNFKEQ. CDR3 protein: CASSRGQTYYGYTF. CDR3 bases: TGTGCCAGCAGCCGCGGACAGACTTACTATGGCTACACCTTC.

The genes are TRBV4-1 and TRBJ2-5; 10 nucleotides align to TRBD1. The CDR3 totals 19 residues. CDR1 and CDR2 from the germline V gene are MGHRA and YSYEKL. The V and J ends lost 0 bases and 0 bases, in that order; junction bases with no gene match: 10. CDR3 in amino acids: CASSQDPLRDRGNQETQYF. For the CDR3, the DNA is TGCGCCAGCAGCCAAGATCCGCTCCGGGACAGGGGCAACCAAGAGACCCAGTACTTC.

This clonotype was seen more than once but under ten times. This chain links TRBV6-1 with TRBJ1-5; TRBD1 agrees at 7 bases. V trimming: 10 bases; J trimming: 5 bases; junction bases outside the gene matches: 8. CDR3 length: 13 residues. Germline V gene data show CDR1 as MNHNS and CDR2 as SASEGT. The CDR3 DNA reads TGTGCCACAACGACAGGGCTATATCAGCCCCAGCATTTT. Translated, it gives CATTTGLYQPQHF.

J is TRBJ1-5 and V is TRBV19; maybe TRBD1 (5 bases). The CDR3 has 13 amino acids. In germline, CDR1 is LNHDA, CDR2 SQIVND (reference sequence). V was cut by 3 bases and J by 7 bases, with 10 bases left in between. CDR3 nucleotide sequence: TGTGCCAGTAGTATTGGGCAGGGCCAGCCCCAGCATTTT. As protein: CASSIGQGQPQHF.

There are a few counts of this clonotype. The V call is TRBV15, the J call TRBJ2-1; TRBD1 is a possible D gene (7 bases). The CDR3 length is 15 residues. Germline V gives CDR1 LNHNV, CDR2 YYDKDF (reference sequence). V was clipped by 3 bases and J by 10 bases, with 19 bases between them. CDR3 nucleotide sequence: TGTGCCACCAGCAGCCAGGGGGGCGCGGATTGGGAGCAGTTCTTC. Residues: CATSSQGGADWEQFF.